The sequence of this TCR beta chain was determined in a study of shared T cell receptors in the human thymus. The table came from immunoSEQ multiplex PCR; TCRdb's copy has only in-frame clones and leaves some out. The sample contains under 700,000 clones, approximately 80% of which appear only once. V was shortened by 5 bases and J by 0 bases, with 21 bases between the two germline ends. The CDR3 is 18 residues long. The germline CDR1 and CDR2 sequences are SEHNR and FQNEAQ (reference sequence). Another study also made use of these data, one on human thymus T cells. That report adds: Corrective cardiac surgery supplied the resected thymus tissue. An apparent bias in V and J gene usage was seen in thymic and blood repertoires. Unrelated individuals had highly overlapping thymic repertoires, as reported in related research.

The chain carries TRBV7-9 and TRBJ2-3; D might be TRBD2 (5 bases). The material sequenced was thymocytes. The receptor comes from a boy less than two years old with a congenital heart defect. CDR3 DNA sequence: TGTGCCAGCAGCCGTATGCCGTGGTGGGAGACTAGCACAGATACGCAGTATTTT. It encodes CASSRMPWWETSTDTQYF.